This T cell receptor (beta chain) emerged from a study of radiation and T cells in renal cell carcinoma. The assay was immunoSEQ multiplex PCR, and TCRdb's table has in-frame clones only and misses some. This table has around 95,000 clones, around 83% appearing once. As for time point: blood 4 weeks post-SBRT, at nephrectomy. Stated treatment: 15 Gy SBRT to primary tumor, nephrectomy 4 weeks later. Nephrectomy followed 15 Gy stereotactic body radiation by 4 weeks. Trimming pared 0 bases from V and 3 bases from J, leaving 12 bases between. CDR1 and CDR2 (germline): LGHNA, YSLEER. This CDR3 has 15 amino acids.

This material consisted of blood, taken from a patient whose treatment included radiotherapy and nephrectomy. The origin of this receptor is a man in his 60s with renal cell carcinoma. J is TRBJ2-7 and V is TRBV4-3; D is perhaps TRBD2 (6 bases). The DNA for the CDR3 is TGCGCCAGCAGCCAAGATGGAGGAGGGGTCTACGAGCAGTACTTC. As protein: CASSQDGGGVYEQYF.